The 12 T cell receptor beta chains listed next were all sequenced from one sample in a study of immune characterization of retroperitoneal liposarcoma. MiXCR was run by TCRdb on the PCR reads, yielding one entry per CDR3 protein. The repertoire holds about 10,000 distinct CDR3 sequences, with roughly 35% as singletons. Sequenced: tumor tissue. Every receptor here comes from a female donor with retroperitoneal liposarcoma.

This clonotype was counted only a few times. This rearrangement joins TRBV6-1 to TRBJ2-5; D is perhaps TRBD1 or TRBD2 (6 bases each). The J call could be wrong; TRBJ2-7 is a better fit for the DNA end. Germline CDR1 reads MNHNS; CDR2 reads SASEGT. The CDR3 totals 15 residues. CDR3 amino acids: CASSYGTQGGNEQYF. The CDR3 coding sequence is TGTGCCAGCAGCTACGGGACACAGGGCGGGAACGAGCAGTACTTC.

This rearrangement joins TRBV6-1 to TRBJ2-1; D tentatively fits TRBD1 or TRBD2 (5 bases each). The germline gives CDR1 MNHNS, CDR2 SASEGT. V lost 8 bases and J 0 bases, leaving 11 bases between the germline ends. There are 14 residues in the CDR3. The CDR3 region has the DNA TGTGCCAGCGGGACCCCGAGCTCCTACAATGAGCAGTTCTTC. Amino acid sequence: CASGTPSSYNEQFF.

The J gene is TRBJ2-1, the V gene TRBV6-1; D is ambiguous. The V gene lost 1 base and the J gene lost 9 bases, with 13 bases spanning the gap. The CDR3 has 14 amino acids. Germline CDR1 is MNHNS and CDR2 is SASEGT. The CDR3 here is CASSEVVGGFEQFF. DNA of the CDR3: TGTGCCAGCAGTGAAGTGGTGGGCGGCTTTGAGCAGTTCTTC.

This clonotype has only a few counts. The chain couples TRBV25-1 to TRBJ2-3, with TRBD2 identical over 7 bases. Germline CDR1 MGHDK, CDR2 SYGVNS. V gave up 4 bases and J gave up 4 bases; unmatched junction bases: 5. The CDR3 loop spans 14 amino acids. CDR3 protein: CASSGLADPDTQYF. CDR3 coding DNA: TGTGCCAGCAGTGGTCTAGCGGACCCAGATACGCAGTATTTT.

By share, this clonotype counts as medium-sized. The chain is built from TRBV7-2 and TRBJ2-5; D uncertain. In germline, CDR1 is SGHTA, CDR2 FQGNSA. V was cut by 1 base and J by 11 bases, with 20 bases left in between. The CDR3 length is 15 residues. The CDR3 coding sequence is TGTGCCAGCAGCTTAGACACGGGTTTCTACAATGAGCAGTACTTC. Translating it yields CASSLDTGFYNEQYF.

The CDR3 spells CASSNNGGGRRNEQFF. In DNA, the CDR3 is TGTGCCAGCAGCAACAATGGCGGGGGTAGGAGAAATGAGCAGTTCTTC. The chain joins TRBV6-1 to TRBJ2-1; the match to TRBD2 covers 7 bases. With 6 bases clipped from V and 7 bases from J, the junction kept 15 bases outside the gene matches. This CDR3 has 16 residues. Germline V CDR1 and CDR2: MNHNS, SASEGT.

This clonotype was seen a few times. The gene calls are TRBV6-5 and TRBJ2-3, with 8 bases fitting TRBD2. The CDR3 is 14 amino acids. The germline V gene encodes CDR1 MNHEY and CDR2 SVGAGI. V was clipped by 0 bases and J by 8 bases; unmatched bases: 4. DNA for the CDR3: TGTGCCAGCAGTTACTCGACCGGGACTAGTACGCAGTATTTT. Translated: CASSYSTGTSTQYF.

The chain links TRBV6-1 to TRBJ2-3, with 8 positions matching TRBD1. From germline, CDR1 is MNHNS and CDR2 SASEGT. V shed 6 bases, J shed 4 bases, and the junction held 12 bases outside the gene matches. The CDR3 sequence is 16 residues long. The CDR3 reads CASSTSAGQGADTQYF. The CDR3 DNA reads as TGTGCCAGCAGCACCTCTGCCGGACAGGGAGCAGATACGCAGTATTTT.

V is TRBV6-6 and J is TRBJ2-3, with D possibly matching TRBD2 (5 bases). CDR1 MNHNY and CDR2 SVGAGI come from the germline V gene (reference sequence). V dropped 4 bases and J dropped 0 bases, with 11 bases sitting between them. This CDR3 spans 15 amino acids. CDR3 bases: TGTGCCAGCAGTTTCAGCGGAGCTAGCACAGATACGCAGTATTTT. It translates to CASSFSGASTDTQYF.

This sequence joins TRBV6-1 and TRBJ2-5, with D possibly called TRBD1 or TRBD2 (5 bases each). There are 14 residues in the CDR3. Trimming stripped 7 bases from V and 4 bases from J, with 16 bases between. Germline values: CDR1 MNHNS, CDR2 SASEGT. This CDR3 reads CASTNQIGGETQYF. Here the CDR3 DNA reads TGTGCCAGCACCAACCAGATTGGGGGAGAGACCCAGTACTTC.

Written as DNA, the CDR3 is TGTGCCAGCAGTGCCAAATTAGCGGGAGTAAACGGGCAGTTCTTC. It is translated as CASSAKLAGVNGQFF. V usage is TRBV6-1 and J usage is TRBJ2-1, with 9 nucleotides matching TRBD2. The CDR3 is made up of 15 amino acids. The V and J ends lost 4 bases and 12 bases, in that order; junction bases with no gene match: 13. Germline loops: CDR1 MNHNS, CDR2 SASEGT.

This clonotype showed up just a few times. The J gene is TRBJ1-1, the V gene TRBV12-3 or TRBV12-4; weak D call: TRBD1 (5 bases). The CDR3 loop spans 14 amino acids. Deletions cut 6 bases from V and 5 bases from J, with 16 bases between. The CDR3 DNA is TGTGCCAGCAGCCGCGGTGGGGCGGGGACTGAAGCTTTCTTT. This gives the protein CASSRGGAGTEAFF.